This T cell receptor (beta chain) was captured by sequencing in a study of T-cell reconstitution after alpha-beta-depleted transplantation in children. The germline gives CDR1 SQVTM, CDR2 ANQGSEA. CDR3 length: 15 residues. Germline trimming cut 0 bases from V and 0 bases from J; bases unmatched to any gene: 1. This clonotype was seen a few times. Its antigen is undetermined. Preparation of the TCRbeta library used unique molecular identifiers. TCRdb independently ran MiXCR on the PCR reads; one entry per CDR3 protein. Among about 290,000 distinct CDR3 sequences listed, around 10% were seen once. Overall study results and limits: In some patients, recipient T cells and intrathymic progenitors surviving conditioning explained high day-60 diversity. A year post-transplant, T-cell counts and diversity derived mostly from newly produced T cells. Expanded graft clones, several hundred of them, were reportedly the source of alpha-beta T cells about two months after transplant.

This TCR was recovered from a boy less than two years old with acute myeloid leukemia, due to receive a stem cell transplant. The rearrangement uses TRBV29-1 and TRBJ2-2; 7 bases map to TRBD1. This specimen was PBMCs, taken before TCRalphabeta/CD19-depleted stem cell transplant. The CDR3 spells CSVEDRGTNTGELFF. For the CDR3, the DNA is TGCAGCGTTGAAGACAGGGGGACGAACACCGGGGAGCTGTTTTTT.